This T cell receptor beta chain emerged from a study of T-cell reconstitution after alpha-beta-depleted transplantation in children. Study outcomes and limitations: In patients about two months after transplant, alpha-beta T cells reportedly arose from several hundred expanded graft clones.

The V end was cut by 2 bases, the J end by 2 bases, with 7 bases between. The CDR3 extends over 14 amino acids. Germline assignment: CDR1 ENHRY and CDR2 SYGVKD. Unique molecular identifiers were used to barcode this TCRbeta library. MiXCR, applied by TCRdb to the PCR reads, yields one record per CDR3 protein. This sample has roughly 240,000 distinct CDR3 sequences, with 6.5% to 9% found just once. Notes on this clonotype: Its target is not known.

The source of this sequence is a male patient between 10 and 17 years old who had a stem cell transplant for acute lymphoblastic leukemia, so the T cells may come from the graft donor. Sequenced material: PBMCs, mostly from graft donor cells, taken 180 days after TCRalphabeta/CD19-depleted stem cell transplant. The V and J genes are TRBV10-3 and TRBJ1-3; D possibly corresponds to TRBD1 (5 bases). The CDR3 bases are TGTGCCATCAGTGAGGGGGGGACTGGAAACACCATATATTTT. This translates into CAISEGGTGNTIYF.